This T cell receptor (beta chain) is from a study of cytomegalovirus exposure and HLA in healthy donors. Likely unrecorded immune exposures existed in these nominally healthy donors. There are 13 residues in the CDR3. Trimming at V came to 10 bases and at J to 4 bases, leaving 8 bases not matched to a gene. Germline assignment: CDR1 SNHLY and CDR2 FYNNEI. 60 Vbeta and 13 Jbeta primers were used in PCR. How the authors handled the data: The authors later counted 70 million to 80 million unique TCR beta chains, 8.5 million to 13 million of them shared. Only in-frame clones appear in the TCRdb table, and some are missing; sequencing was by immunoSEQ multiplex PCR. V and J calls and clone size follow that table, whereas D and trimming were derived from the DNA. The sample contains around 140,000 clones, 78% of which appear only once. Points on this clone: The antigen is not known.

Study-wide results and limits: In a later analysis, TCR association rates varied by HLA locus: DRB1 most, HLA-C fewest.

Sequencing used PBMCs. The rearrangement links TRBV2 to TRBJ1-2; 8 nucleotides match TRBD1. This clonotype originated in a female donor in good health and CMV-seronegative. CDR3: CATLTGEIYGYTF. CDR3 nucleotides: TGTGCCACCTTGACAGGGGAAATCTATGGCTACACCTTC.